These 14 T cell receptor beta chains were sequenced from one sample in a study of response to subunit inactivated influenza vaccine. Each CDR3 protein gets one entry after TCRdb re-called the RT-PCR reads with MiXCR. The sample yields around 500,000 distinct CDR3 sequences, 11% seen once. The specimen was PBMCs from blood, collected more than 35 days after vaccination. These receptors originate from a man aged 50-60 years who received an inactivated influenza vaccine.

The rearrangement uses TRBV4-3 and TRBJ2-4, with a tentative D call TRBD1 (6 bases). Germline CDR1 and CDR2: LGHNA and YSLEER. V lost 3 bases to trimming and J lost 4 bases, with 10 bases between them. The CDR3 length is 14 residues. DNA for the CDR3: TGCGCCAGCAGCCAGACAGGACAGAAAAACATTCAGTACTTC. The encoded protein is CASSQTGQKNIQYF.

The chain joins TRBV9 to TRBJ1-2; 8 nucleotides align to TRBD1. The CDR3 is 13 amino acids. Per germline, CDR1 SGDLS and CDR2 YYNGEE. Losses at the gene ends were 5 bases for V and 6 bases for J; bases not matched to a gene: 6. Here the CDR3 reads CASSRTGKDGYTF. The CDR3 coding sequence is TGTGCCAGCAGTCGGACAGGGAAGGATGGCTACACCTTC.

This clonotype was observed many times. This chain links TRBV21-1 with TRBJ2-7; the D call in the table, TRBD1, was not verified against the DNA. TRBV21-1 is deemed a pseudogene. This CDR3 spans 15 amino acids. CDR3: CASAYSGAPLYEQYF. In DNA form, the CDR3 reads TGTGCCAGCGCTTATTCAGGGGCCCCACTCTACGAGCAGTACTTC.

This clonotype was picked up many times. This chain connects TRBV7-8 to TRBJ2-1; TRBD2 matches at 9 bases. The CDR3 loop spans 18 amino acids. Germline CDR1 SGHVS, CDR2 FQNEAQ. The V gene end was trimmed by 5 bases and the J gene end by 1 base; junction bases not matched to a gene: 12. The chain's CDR3 is CASSVGLREGDSYNEQFF. The CDR3 region has the DNA TGTGCCAGCAGCGTAGGTCTGCGGGAGGGCGATTCCTACAATGAGCAGTTCTTC.

This clonotype was detected many times. The genes are TRBV10-3 and TRBJ2-1, with TRBD2 matching over 12 bases. Per the germline V gene, CDR1 is ENHRY and CDR2 is SYGVKD. Unmatched junction bases numbered 22, after V lost 3 bases and J lost 7 bases. This CDR3 has 21 residues. The CDR3 sequence: CAISDHLAGVNGLAGQNEQFF. The DNA of the CDR3 is TGTGCCATCAGTGACCACCTGGCTGGAGTTAATGGACTAGCGGGGCAAAATGAGCAGTTCTTC.

A few counts support this clonotype. The DNA of the CDR3 is TGTGCCAGCAGTCAGAGCGGGGGGGGGACCGAGCAGTACTTC. Translating it yields CASSQSGGGTEQYF. The chain joins TRBV7-9 to TRBJ2-7, with 10 bases aligning to TRBD2. Germline V CDR1 and CDR2: SEHNR, FQNEAQ (reference sequence). The CDR3 consists of 14 residues. Trimming removed 6 bases from V and 6 bases from J; junction bases left unmatched: 8.

This clonotype was detected many times. The gene calls are TRBV20-1 and TRBJ2-1; no firm D call. Germline V gene lookup returns CDR1 DFQATT and CDR2 SNEGSKA (reference sequence). The CDR3 loop spans 13 amino acids. V shed 3 bases and J shed 6 bases, with 12 bases lying between them. The CDR3 here is CSARSGLSNEQFF. The CDR3 nucleotides are TGCAGTGCTAGGTCGGGCCTTAGCAATGAGCAGTTCTTC.

The V and J genes are TRBV7-2 and TRBJ1-6, with 7 bases matching TRBD1. V lost 7 bases to trimming and J lost 10 bases; unmatched junction nucleotides: 13. Germline loops: CDR1 SGHTA, CDR2 FQGNSA. CDR3 length equals 15 residues. The CDR3 reads CASTDRQGVNSPLHF. In DNA form, the CDR3 reads TGTGCCAGCACGGACCGACAGGGAGTAAACTCACCCCTCCACTTT.

The chain couples TRBV7-9 to TRBJ2-7; D call uncertain. Trimming stripped 2 bases from V and 3 bases from J, with 8 bases between. The CDR3 runs to 13 residues. The germline gives CDR1 SEHNR, CDR2 FQNEAQ (reference sequence). CDR3 in amino acids: CASSLTRIYEQYF. For the CDR3, the DNA is TGTGCCAGCAGCTTAACCAGAATCTACGAGCAGTACTTC.

The chain employs TRBV7-2 and TRBJ1-2; 10 bases align to TRBD1. CDR1 and CDR2 (germline): SGHTA, FQGNSA. This CDR3 is built from 16 residues. J gave up 4 bases and V 5 bases, and 10 bases lay outside the gene matches. CDR3 nucleotides: TGTGCCAGCAGCGCCCCGGGACAGGGGACTACCTATGGCTACACCTTC. Its translation is CASSAPGQGTTYGYTF.

In its sample, this clonotype was seen a few times. The chain is built from TRBV5-5 and TRBJ2-1; 8 nucleotides line up with TRBD2. The CDR3 is made up of 16 amino acids. The V gene end was trimmed by 3 bases and the J gene end by 7 bases; junction bases not matched to a gene: 12. Per germline, CDR1 SGHKS and CDR2 YYEKEE (reference sequence). The CDR3, as DNA: TGTGCCAGCAGCTCCGGAGGCGGGGGGCTCGGGAATGAGCAGTTCTTC. The encoded protein is CASSSGGGGLGNEQFF.

The genes are TRBV5-1 and TRBJ2-1; 10 bases agree with TRBD2. CDR1 is SGHRS, CDR2 YFSETQ, per germline. With 0 bases clipped from V and 4 bases from J, the junction kept 7 bases outside the gene matches. The CDR3 consists of 17 residues. This CDR3 is CASSLDLAGVLYNEQFF. Here the CDR3 DNA reads TGCGCCAGCAGCTTGGACCTAGCGGGGGTTTTGTACAATGAGCAGTTCTTC.

This clonotype has just one count. The CDR3 coding sequence is TGCGCCAGCAGCTTGCGCAGGCCCGACTGCGAGCAGTACTTC. Its translation: CASSLRRPDCEQYF. This rearrangement joins TRBV5-1 to TRBJ2-7, with no clear D. Deletions cut 1 base from V and 6 bases from J, with 14 bases between. CDR3 length equals 14 residues. Germline values: CDR1 SGHRS, CDR2 YFSETQ. Together with reference TRBV5-1 and TRBJ2-7, the CDR3 gives the full variable domain: KAGVTQTPRYLIKTRGQQVTLSCSPISGHRSVSWYQQTPGQGLQFLFEYFSETQRNKGNFPGRFSGRQFSNSRSEMNVSTLELGDSALYLCASSLRRPDCEQYFGPGTRLTVT.

Ten or more counts support this clonotype. The rearrangement joins TRBV6-2 or TRBV6-3 to TRBJ1-1; no clear D. The CDR3 loop spans 15 amino acids. CDR1 is MNHEY, CDR2 SVGEGT, per germline. V was cut by 0 bases and J by 1 base, with 9 bases left in between. The CDR3 region is CASSYSSTRNTEAFF. CDR3 bases: TGTGCCAGCAGTTACTCGTCGACAAGGAACACTGAAGCTTTCTTT.